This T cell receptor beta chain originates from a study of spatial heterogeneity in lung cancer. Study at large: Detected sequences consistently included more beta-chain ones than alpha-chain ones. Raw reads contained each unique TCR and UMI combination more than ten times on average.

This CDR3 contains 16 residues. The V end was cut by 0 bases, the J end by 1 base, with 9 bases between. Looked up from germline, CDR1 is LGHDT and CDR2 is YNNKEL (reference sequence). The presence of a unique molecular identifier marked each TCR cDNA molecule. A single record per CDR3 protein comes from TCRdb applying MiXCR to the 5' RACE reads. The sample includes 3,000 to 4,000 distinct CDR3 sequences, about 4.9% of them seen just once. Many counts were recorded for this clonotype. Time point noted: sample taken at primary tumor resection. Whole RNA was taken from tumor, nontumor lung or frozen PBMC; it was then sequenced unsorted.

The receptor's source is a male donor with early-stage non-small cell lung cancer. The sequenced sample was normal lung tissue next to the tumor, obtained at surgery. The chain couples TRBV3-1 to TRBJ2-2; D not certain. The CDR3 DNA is TGTGCCAGCAGCCAAGAACGTCAGCGGAACACCGGGGAGCTGTTTTTT. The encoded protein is CASSQERQRNTGELFF.